The sample holds a few counts of the clone carrying this T cell receptor (beta chain). Its target is unknown. The data originate from a study of cytomegalovirus exposure and HLA in healthy donors. Germline V CDR1 and CDR2: MDHEN, SYDVKM. Trimming took 2 bases from V and 5 from J, leaving 10 bases between them. The CDR3 totals 14 residues. The study's findings and limits: The authors considered a cluster of highly shared sequence variants likely to be a sequencing artifact. Exclusion as indistinguishable affected some V segments, including TRBV6-2 and TRBV6-3.

Vbeta (60) and Jbeta (13) primers were used in the PCR. Repertoires were generated with immunoSEQ multiplex PCR, while TCRdb's copy carries only in-frame clones and drops some. Counted here are 99,000 or so clones, about 9.5% occurring once; the ten biggest clones make up approximately 6%. V is TRBV28 and J is TRBJ2-1; D perhaps matches TRBD1 (5 bases). The specimen sequenced was PBMCs. The sequence was obtained from a man between 35 and 55 years old in good health and CMV-seropositive. The CDR3 loop reads CASSLAGSHNEQFF. CDR3 in DNA: TGTGCCAGCAGTTTAGCAGGGTCCCACAATGAGCAGTTCTTC.